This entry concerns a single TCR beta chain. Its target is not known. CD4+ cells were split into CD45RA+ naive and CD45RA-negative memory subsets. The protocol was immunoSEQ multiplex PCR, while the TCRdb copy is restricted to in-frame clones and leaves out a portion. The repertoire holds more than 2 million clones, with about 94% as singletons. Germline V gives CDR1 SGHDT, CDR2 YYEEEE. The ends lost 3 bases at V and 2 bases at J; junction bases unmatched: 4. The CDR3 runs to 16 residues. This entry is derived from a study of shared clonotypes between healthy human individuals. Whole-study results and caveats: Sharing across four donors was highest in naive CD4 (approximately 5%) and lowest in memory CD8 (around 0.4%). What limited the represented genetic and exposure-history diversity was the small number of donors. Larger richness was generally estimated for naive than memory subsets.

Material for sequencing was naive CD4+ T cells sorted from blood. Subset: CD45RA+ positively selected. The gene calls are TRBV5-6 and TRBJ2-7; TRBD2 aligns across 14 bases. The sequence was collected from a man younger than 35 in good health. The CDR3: CASSWRTSGRTYEQYF. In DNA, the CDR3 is TGTGCCAGCAGCTGGAGGACTAGCGGGAGGACCTACGAGCAGTACTTC.